This T cell receptor (beta chain) was recorded in a study of identical twins. The germline gives CDR1 MDHEN, CDR2 SYDVKM. This CDR3 comprises 18 residues. In every case, the donor was a healthy Caucasian. Note on this clonotype: Its antigen is currently unknown. One end of the junction fails to match germline, which may point to a read error.

Whole-study results and caveats: The study found that models underestimated out-of-frame TCR alpha sharing in monozygotic twins.

One entry per CDR3 protein results from TCRdb running MiXCR on the 5' RACE reads. The sample gives 1.5 million to 2 million distinct CDR3 sequences, roughly a third of which show up once; approximately 0.29% is in the top ten. Input material: cord blood. The sequence was obtained from a newborn girl in good health. This chain uses TRBV28 with TRBJ2-3, with 16 bases aligning to TRBD2. In DNA form, the CDR3 reads TGTGCCAGCAGCCATACGGGACTAGCGGGAGGGGCGACAGATGCGCAGTATTTT. Protein product: CASSHTGLAGGATDAQYF.